This is a list of T cell receptor beta chains from one sample in a study of cytomegalovirus exposure and HLA in healthy donors. The method was immunoSEQ multiplex PCR; TCRdb's version includes in-frame clones alone and lacks a portion of them. Of more than 85,000 clones in the sample, 75% to 90% were seen once. The sequencing sample was made of PBMCs. Receptors were obtained from a man under 40 in good health and CMV-seropositive. Each CDR3 is given with its conserved first and last residue. A D gene is named only where the DNA matches it firmly. Part of the rows lack a size; the others show once, few, many or a class for expanded clones.

TRBJ1-2 . TRBV29-1 . CSGRASNAEGSGYTF TGCAGCGGGCGAGCGTCCAACGCAGAAGGATCTGGCTACACCTTC
TRBJ1-6 TRBD1 TRBV9 . CASSIQGQGNSPLHF TGTGCCAGCAGCATTCAGGGACAGGGGAATTCACCCCTCCACTTT
TRBJ2-7 TRBD2 TRBV6-1 . CASRTSDIGYEQYF TGTGCCAGCAGGACTAGCGACATTGGATACGAGCAGTACTTC
TRBJ2-3 TRBD2 TRBV19 . CASSTLAGADTDTQYF TGTGCCAGTAGTACACTAGCGGGGGCCGACACAGATACGCAGTATTTT
TRBJ2-3 TRBD1 TRBV7-7 once CASSPTGVADTQYF TGTGCTAGCAGCCCCACAGGGGTGGCAGATACGCAGTATTTT
TRBJ1-4 . TRBV28 . CASSLGTYTAGGEKLFF TGTGCCAGCAGTTTAGGGACGTATACGGCGGGGGGGGAAAAACTGTTTTTT
TRBJ2-4 . TRBV29-1 . CSVEGRRGGDIQYF TGCAGCGTTGAAGGCCGGAGAGGGGGGGACATTCAGTACTTC
TRBJ2-1 TRBD2 TRBV2 few CASRFAGGPLDEQFF TGTGCCAGCAGGTTCGCGGGGGGGCCTTTGGATGAGCAGTTCTTC
TRBJ2-2 TRBD2 TRBV7-3 . CASSPGGENTGELFF TGTGCCAGCAGTCCGGGGGGGGAGAACACCGGGGAGCTGTTTTTT
TRBJ1-2 TRBD1 TRBV4-2 . CASSQEGQGKGGYTF TGTGCCAGCAGCCAAGAGGGACAGGGAAAGGGTGGCTACACCTTC
TRBJ2-3 TRBD2 TRBV5-1 . CASSSAGGADTQYF TGCGCCAGCAGCTCCGCCGGGGGGGCAGATACGCAGTATTTT
TRBJ2-2 TRBD2 TRBV4-2 . CASKTSGETGELFF TGTGCCAGCAAGACTAGCGGGGAGACCGGGGAGCTGTTTTTT
TRBJ2-5 . TRBV19 few CASSQTWRETQYF TGTGCCAGTAGTCAGACCTGGAGGGAGACCCAGTACTTC
TRBJ2-3 TRBD2 TRBV18 . CASSPRERLAGGTDTQYF TGTGCCAGCTCACCACGGGAAAGACTAGCGGGGGGTACAGATACGCAGTATTTT
TRBJ2-5 . TRBV13 once CASSLIGLQETQYF TGTGCCAGCAGCTTAATCGGACTGCAAGAGACCCAGTACTTC
TRBJ1-6 . TRBV5-5 . CASSPATNSPLHF TGTGCCAGCAGCCCGGCGACAAATTCACCCCTCCACTTT
TRBJ1-6 . TRBV7-9 . CASSLPGSNSPLHF TGTGCCAGCAGCTTGCCCGGGAGTAATTCACCCCTCCACTTT
TRBJ2-2 . TRBV11-2 once CASSLGGYGELFF TGTGCCAGCAGCCTAGGCGGTTACGGGGAGCTGTTTTTT